This T cell receptor (beta chain) was profiled in a study of blood T cell repertoires in COVID-19. Study details: Acute and convalescent COVID-19 specimens originated in the United States, Italy and Spain. The cDNA or gDNA used as material had been derived from T cells, B-cell-depleted T cells, or PBMCs.

The authors' processing: Amplification with reference gene primers provided the estimates of nucleated cell counts. TCRdb's copy holds only in-frame clones and misses some; the assay was immunoSEQ multiplex PCR. V, J and clone size derive from that table, while D and trimming were established from the DNA sequence. The sample has roughly 200,000 clones, around three quarters seen once; the top ten hold 6.5%. With V trimmed by 4 bases and J by 5 bases, 8 bases remained unmatched. CDR3 length equals 15 residues. The germline V gene encodes CDR1 SGHTS and CDR2 YDEGEE. Source material: peripheral blood. The genes are TRBV5-8 and TRBJ1-5; TRBD1 agrees at 8 bases. The receptor's source is a man between 70 and 80 years old with active or convalescent COVID-19. CDR3 region: CASSNGGTGDQPQHF. CDR3 nucleotides: TGTGCCAGCAGCAATGGCGGGACAGGCGATCAGCCCCAGCATTTT.